This TCR beta chain was documented in a study of blood T cell repertoires in COVID-19. Overall study: From T cells, B-cell-depleted T cells, or PBMCs came the material, which was cDNA or gDNA.

Only in-frame clones appear in the TCRdb table, and some are missing; sequencing was by immunoSEQ multiplex PCR. The sample shows some 150,000 clones, over 80% of them seen only once. Per germline, CDR1 KGHSH and CDR2 LQKENI. V lost 1 base and J 1 base, leaving 7 bases between the germline ends. CDR3 length equals 14 residues. This receptor was taken from a woman between 35 and 50 years old with active or convalescent COVID-19. The chain carries TRBV18 and TRBJ1-1; D is possibly TRBD1 (6 bases). Sequenced sample: peripheral blood. DNA of the CDR3: TGTGCCAGCTCACCACGGACAGCGAACACTGAAGCTTTCTTT. Translating gives CASSPRTANTEAFF.